These 26 T cell receptor beta chains came from one sample sequenced in a study of Ad26.COV2.S vaccination and SARS-CoV-2 variants. Only in-frame clones appear in the TCRdb table, and some are missing; sequencing was by immunoSEQ multiplex PCR. In the table there are hundreds of thousands of clones, 89% of which are singletons. The treatment was: around 19 received Ad26.COV2.S at low or high dose, single or two shots; several received placebo; per-sample allocation not given. Sampling happened 63 days after the first vaccine or placebo injection. This sample comprised peripheral blood, obtained in a trial of Ad26.COV2.S vaccine versus placebo. These receptors all come from a person aged 18-60 years who received the Ad26.COV2.S COVID-19 vaccine or a placebo.

In its sample, this clone was seen once. V usage is TRBV10-3 and J usage is TRBJ1-1, with unresolved D. This CDR3 is 13 amino acids long. V was trimmed by 8 bases and J by 4 bases, leaving 14 bases between them. Looked up from germline, CDR1 is ENHRY and CDR2 is SYGVKD. The CDR3 loop reads CAISMARGTEAFF. The CDR3 coding sequence is TGTGCCATCTCCATGGCGCGGGGCACTGAAGCTTTCTTT.

This clone was seen a few times. The chain employs TRBV7-2 and TRBJ1-3; no definite D call. Germline assignment: CDR1 SGHTA and CDR2 FQGNSA. This CDR3 spans 13 amino acids. V was pared by 5 bases and J by 0 bases, with 5 bases between. The CDR3 nucleotides are TGTGCCAGCAGCCGATTCTCTGGAAACACCATATATTTT. Translated: CASSRFSGNTIYF.

There are a few counts of this clone. The chain recombines TRBV7-2 with TRBJ1-2; possible D gene TRBD1, 6 bases. With 5 bases removed from V and 8 bases from J, the gap between germline ends came to 15 bases. Germline V gene sequence: CDR1 SGHTA, CDR2 FQGNSA. The CDR3 extends over 13 amino acids. The CDR3 DNA reads TGTGCCAGCAGCGCGACCCCAGGGGTCGGCTACACCTTC. This sequence encodes CASSATPGVGYTF.

The chain employs TRBV18 and TRBJ2-7; 7 bases fit TRBD1. CDR1 is KGHSH and CDR2 is LQKENI in the germline V gene. V shed 6 bases, J shed 3 bases, and the junction held 5 bases outside the gene matches. CDR3 length: 13 residues. CDR3 bases: TGTGCCAGCTCGGGACAGAGAGTCTACGAGCAGTACTTC. Translating gives CASSGQRVYEQYF.

The chain carries TRBV28 and TRBJ2-1; D gene uncertain. The CDR3 covers 15 residues. Trimming left V 7 bases short and J 0 bases short, with 13 bases between. CDR1 and CDR2 from the germline V gene are MDHEN and SYDVKM. CDR3 region: CASTVGSSSYNEQFF. Here the CDR3 DNA reads TGTGCCAGCACTGTAGGATCGAGCTCCTACAATGAGCAGTTCTTC.

The chain's CDR3 is CASSQGRFGTDTQYF. The CDR3 DNA is TGCGCCAGCAGCCAAGGACGGTTTGGCACAGATACGCAGTATTTT. The rearrangement joins TRBV5-1 to TRBJ2-3; D gene unclear. CDR3 size: 15 residues. Per the germline V gene, CDR1 is SGHRS and CDR2 is YFSETQ. Trimming shortened V by 4 bases and J by 1 base, and 13 bases separated the two germline ends.

The genes are TRBV29-1 and TRBJ1-1; a possible D gene is TRBD1 (5 bases). The length of the CDR3 is 12 residues. Germline assignment: CDR1 SQVTM and CDR2 ANQGSEA. CDR3 in DNA: TGCAGTGCGGGGGGGATGAACACTGAAGCTTTCTTT. This codes for CSAGGMNTEAFF.

The rearrangement uses TRBV5-6 and TRBJ2-3, with 8 bases aligning to TRBD1. J was trimmed by 0 bases and V by 3 bases; bases with no gene match: 6. CDR3 size: 16 residues. Looked up from germline, CDR1 is SGHDT and CDR2 is YYEEEE. The CDR3 nucleotides read TGTGCCAGCAGCTACGGACAGGGTTGGAGCACAGATACGCAGTATTTT. Translating gives CASSYGQGWSTDTQYF.

The gene calls are TRBV9 and TRBJ1-2; D gene ambiguous. Germline V gene lookup returns CDR1 SGDLS and CDR2 YYNGEE. Trimming cost V 0 bases and J 5 bases, with 14 bases left between them. The CDR3 sequence is 15 residues long. The CDR3: CASSVAFSGQYGYTF. In DNA form, the CDR3 reads TGTGCCAGCAGCGTAGCTTTCTCTGGGCAGTATGGCTACACCTTC.

The V gene is TRBV5-4, the J gene TRBJ2-1; the D gene is possibly TRBD1 (7 bases). CDR3 size: 15 residues. Germline V gene lookup returns CDR1 SGHNT and CDR2 YYREEE (reference sequence). V lost 4 bases, J lost 7 bases, and 18 bases lay in between. CDR3 residues: CASSRLGQGGNEQFF. CDR3 DNA: TGTGCCAGCAGCCGATTGGGCCAGGGGGGAAATGAGCAGTTCTTC.

The chain is built from TRBV5-1 and TRBJ2-1; TRBD2 might be the D (7 bases). The CDR3 extends over 17 amino acids. V was clipped by 4 bases and J by 6 bases, with 23 bases between them. Germline-derived CDR1 and CDR2 are SGHRS and YFSETQ. The CDR3 reads CASSPGGGTTPANEQFF. The CDR3 region has the DNA TGCGCCAGCAGCCCCGGAGGGGGGACTACCCCCGCCAATGAGCAGTTCTTC.

This chain connects TRBV7-2 to TRBJ1-4; a possible D gene is TRBD1 (5 bases). The CDR3 runs 14 residues. CDR1 and CDR2 (germline): SGHTA, FQGNSA. Trimming removed 3 bases from V and 5 bases from J, with 10 bases in between. CDR3 DNA: TGTGCCAGCAGCTTGACAGAGGGGAATGAAAAACTGTTTTTT. As protein: CASSLTEGNEKLFF.

The V gene is TRBV18, the J gene TRBJ2-7; 9 bases line up with TRBD2. Trimming took 1 base from V and 3 from J; bases not matched to a gene: 16. The germline CDR1 and CDR2 sequences are KGHSH and LQKENI. The CDR3 consists of 19 residues. CDR3 in amino acids: CASSPLQASGVGPNYEQYF. CDR3 DNA: TGTGCCAGCTCACCACTTCAGGCTAGCGGGGTTGGACCCAACTACGAGCAGTACTTC.

The rearrangement joins TRBV5-6 to TRBJ2-3; possibly TRBD1 for D (6 bases). The CDR3 has 13 amino acids. The V end was cut by 5 bases, the J end by 6 bases, with 13 bases between. CDR1 is SGHDT, CDR2 YYEEEE, per germline. CDR3 nucleotides: TGTGCCAGCAGTTTTTCAGGGGCGGATACGCAGTATTTT. Its protein is CASSFSGADTQYF.

V usage is TRBV4-2 and J usage is TRBJ2-2; no firm D call. Germline V gene data show CDR1 as LGHNA and CDR2 as YNFKEQ. Trimming shortened V by 5 bases and J by 7 bases, and 17 bases separated the two germline ends. CDR3 length equals 15 residues. The CDR3: CASSYTGTWSGELFF. As DNA, the CDR3 is TGTGCCAGCAGCTACACGGGCACGTGGAGCGGGGAGCTGTTTTTT.

This chain's CDR3 is CASSHLGTAVQETQYF. The CDR3 DNA reads TGTGCCAGCAGCCATCTCGGGACAGCGGTCCAAGAGACCCAGTACTTC. The V and J genes are TRBV3-1 (or the pseudogene TRBV3-2) and TRBJ2-5, with 7 bases aligning to TRBD1. This CDR3 has 16 amino acids. Germline CDR1 LGHDT, CDR2 YNNKEL (reference sequence). V was clipped by 3 bases and J by 1 base; unmatched bases: 8.

This clone was observed a handful of times. This chain joins TRBV3-1 (or the pseudogene TRBV3-2) and TRBJ2-3, with D possibly matching TRBD2 (5 bases). The V gene's germline CDR1 is LGHDT and CDR2 YNNKEL (reference sequence). The CDR3 contains 18 residues. V lost 5 bases and J lost 2, with 23 bases in between. DNA for the CDR3: TGTGCCAGCAGCGTACCAGCCGGGGATAGCAGTGTCACAGATACGCAGTATTTT. It encodes CASSVPAGDSSVTDTQYF.

This chain uses TRBV18 with TRBJ1-2; D remains unclear. The germline V gene has CDR1 KGHSH and CDR2 LQKENI. V was pared by 3 bases and J by 7 bases, with 15 bases between. The CDR3 runs 14 residues. This chain's CDR3 is CASSPDPTAGGYTF. As DNA, the CDR3 is TGTGCCAGCTCACCTGATCCCACGGCCGGTGGCTACACCTTC. Based on the CDR3 plus reference TRBV18 and TRBJ1-2, the full variable domain is NAGVMQNPRHLVRRRGQEARLRCSPMKGHSHVYWYRQLPEEGLKFMVYLQKENIIDESGMPKERFSAEFPKEGPSILRIQQVVRGDSAAYFCASSPDPTAGGYTFGSGTRLTVV.

The genes are TRBV5-1 and TRBJ2-2; no reliable D call. With 4 bases removed from V and 6 bases from J, the gap between germline ends came to 16 bases. The length of the CDR3 is 15 residues. Germline V gene lookup returns CDR1 SGHRS and CDR2 YFSETQ. Written as DNA, the CDR3 is TGCGCCAGCAGCCCAGTTAGGCAGATCTCCGGGGAGCTGTTTTTT. Amino acids: CASSPVRQISGELFF.

The chain is built from TRBV30 and TRBJ1-2; 8 bases agree with TRBD1. CDR3 length: 12 residues. Losses at the gene ends were 4 bases for V and 7 bases for J; bases not matched to a gene: 5. Germline CDR1 is GTSNPN and CDR2 is SVGIG (reference sequence). The CDR3 loop reads CAWTQGAGGYTF. The CDR3 DNA sequence: TGTGCCTGGACTCAGGGGGCGGGTGGCTACACCTTC.

This chain connects TRBV27 to TRBJ2-7; 9 bases agree with TRBD1. Germline CDR1 MNHEY, CDR2 SMNVEV (reference sequence). There are 14 residues in the CDR3. J gave up 1 base and V 7 bases, and 5 bases lay outside the gene matches. Here the CDR3 DNA reads TGTGCCAGCAAGTGGACAGGGGATTCCTACGAGCAGTACTTC. It is translated as CASKWTGDSYEQYF.

J is TRBJ2-3 and V is TRBV13, with 8 bases identical to TRBD2. Germline V gene sequence: CDR1 PRHDT, CDR2 FYEKMQ (reference sequence). The CDR3 spans 16 residues. With 2 bases clipped from V and 1 base from J, the junction kept 5 bases outside the gene matches. The CDR3: CASSLPTSGGTDTQYF. The CDR3 coding sequence is TGTGCCAGCAGCTTACCCACTAGCGGAGGCACAGATACGCAGTATTTT. Looking up the rest from reference TRBV13 and TRBJ2-3 gives the full variable domain: AAGVIQSPRHLIKEKRETATLKCYPIPRHDTVYWYQQGPGQDPQFLISFYEKMQSDKGSIPDRFSAQQFSDYHSELNMSSLELGDSALYFCASSLPTSGGTDTQYFGPGTRLTVL.

The chain carries TRBV15 and TRBJ2-1; D is perhaps TRBD2 (5 bases). Germline CDR1 and CDR2: LNHNV and YYDKDF (reference sequence). The CDR3 is 14 residues long. V was shortened by 5 bases and J by 10 bases, with 18 bases between the two germline ends. The CDR3 DNA reads TGTGCCACCAGCCCCTGGACGGACTTAGGGGAGCAGTTCTTC. This encodes CATSPWTDLGEQFF.

The chain carries TRBV3-1 (or the pseudogene TRBV3-2) and TRBJ1-1; D not certain. Trimming took 4 bases from V and 5 from J, leaving 20 bases between them. CDR1 LGHDT and CDR2 YNNKEL come from the germline V gene (reference sequence). CDR3 length: 16 residues. In DNA form, the CDR3 reads TGTGCCAGCAGCCCCCCCTTGCCCCGGAGGGTGACTGAAGCTTTCTTT. Its protein is CASSPPLPRRVTEAFF.

The CDR3 bases are TGTGCCACCACCAACCTTGGAGGGGGGACTGAAGCTTTCTTT. This encodes CATTNLGGGTEAFF. V gene TRBV19 combines with J gene TRBJ1-1; possible D gene TRBD1, 6 bases. Trimming left V 10 bases short and J 5 bases short, with 20 bases between. The CDR3 runs to 14 residues. The germline V gene encodes CDR1 LNHDA and CDR2 SQIVND (reference sequence).

J is TRBJ1-2 and V is TRBV6-2 or TRBV6-3; 8 nucleotides match TRBD1. In germline, CDR1 is MNHEY, CDR2 SVGEGT. This CDR3 is built from 18 residues. The trim removed 1 base at V and 8 bases at J, leaving 18 bases unmatched. The CDR3 DNA follows: TGTGCCAGCAGTTACTACGCTACAGGGGGGCCAGGCAGCTCGGGCTACACCTTC. Residues: CASSYYATGGPGSSGYTF.